One sample yielded the 30 T cell receptor beta chains listed below, sequenced in a study of PD-1 blockade in classical Hodgkin lymphoma (dated by TCRdb to the early 2020s). The sample's time point, from its label and the paper: cycle 4 day 1 (C4D1), after around six weeks of nivolumab. Relapse after autologous stem cell transplantation had occurred in all trial patients, and cohorts A, B and C were distinguished by prior brentuximab vedotin exposure. The library was prepared using the immunoSEQ multiplex PCR assay. This immuneACCESS table, as held by TCRdb, lists in-frame sequences with V and J called but not all clones. Of the missing ones, under half trace to an unresolved V gene in checked studies; the others have no known cause. The sample yields roughly 50,000 clones; about 89% were counted once. The ten largest make up approximately 6.5% of the sample. Sequences were derived from peripheral blood mononuclear cells (PBMCs), sampled before the fourth cycle of nivolumab. The origin of the receptors is a human donor with classical Hodgkin lymphoma.

This clone was counted a single time. The chain joins TRBV28 to TRBJ2-7; the D gene is possibly TRBD1 (5 bases). The CDR3 runs 14 residues. CDR1 MDHEN and CDR2 SYDVKM come from the germline V gene. The V and J ends lost 5 bases and 0 bases respectively, with 11 bases between them. This CDR3 reads CASSLPTVSYEQYF. The CDR3 coding sequence is TGTGCCAGCAGTCTCCCGACAGTCTCCTACGAGCAGTACTTC.

Notes on this clone: Germline is not matched at one junction end, which may reflect a read error. This chain connects TRBV29-1 to TRBJ2-1; D is possibly TRBD2 (6 bases). Germline CDR1 and CDR2: SQVTM and ANQGSEA. This CDR3 region has 13 residues. The CDR3 loop is CSVGAGSYYEQFF. As DNA, the CDR3 is TGCAGCGTTGGGGCGGGGAGCTACTATGAGCAGTTCTTC.

The chain joins TRBV27 to TRBJ2-1; 8 nucleotides match TRBD2. The germline V gene encodes CDR1 MNHEY and CDR2 SMNVEV (reference sequence). This CDR3 region has 14 residues. Losses at the gene ends were 2 bases for V and 7 bases for J; bases not matched to a gene: 4. The CDR3 DNA reads TGTGCCAGCAGTTTAGGGACTAGTCTAAATGAGCAGTTCTTC. Amino acid sequence: CASSLGTSLNEQFF.

V and J are TRBV27 and TRBJ1-1; 7 positions match TRBD1. The germline V gene encodes CDR1 MNHEY and CDR2 SMNVEV (reference sequence). There are 14 residues in the CDR3. V lost 2 bases and J lost 1; bases outside the gene matches: 1. CDR3 DNA: TGTGCCAGCAGTTTAAGACAGGGGAACACTGAAGCTTTCTTT. Amino acid sequence: CASSLRQGNTEAFF.

This sequence joins TRBV7-9 and TRBJ2-5; 7 positions match TRBD2. With 0 bases clipped from V and 5 bases from J, the junction kept 6 bases outside the gene matches. CDR3 length: 15 amino acids. CDR1 is SEHNR and CDR2 is FQNEAQ in the germline V gene (reference sequence). CDR3: CASSLAGRGGETQYF. The CDR3 DNA follows: TGTGCCAGCAGCTTAGCGGGACGGGGAGGGGAGACCCAGTACTTC. Drawing the rest from reference TRBV7-9 and TRBJ2-5, the complete variable domain is DTGVSQNPRHKITKRGQNVTFRCDPISEHNRLYWYRQTLGQGPEFLTYFQNEAQLEKSRLLSDRFSAERPKGSFSTLEIQRTEQGDSAMYLCASSLAGRGGETQYFGPGTRLLVL.

The rearrangement joins TRBV6-1 to TRBJ2-5; no definite D call. From germline, CDR1 is MNHNS and CDR2 SASEGT. Trimming left V 3 bases short and J 4 bases short, with 6 bases between. The CDR3 loop spans 12 amino acids. The CDR3 bases are TGTGCCAGCAGTGATTCCTCAGAGACCCAGTACTTC. This sequence encodes CASSDSSETQYF.

This clone turned up a few times. This chain uses TRBV9 with TRBJ2-7, with 7 bases aligning to TRBD1. Per the germline V gene, CDR1 is SGDLS and CDR2 is YYNGEE. The CDR3 is 13 residues long. The J segment lost 3 bases and the V segment lost 3 bases, leaving 3 bases of the junction unmatched. The CDR3: CASSAPGGYEQYF. The CDR3 DNA is TGTGCCAGCAGCGCCCCAGGGGGCTACGAGCAGTACTTC.

The chain links TRBV10-2 to TRBJ1-4, with D hard to call. V shed 7 bases and J shed 5 bases, with 11 bases lying between them. Germline CDR1 reads WSHSY; CDR2 reads SAAADI. The CDR3 sequence is 13 residues long. The CDR3 DNA reads as TGCGCCAGCACGAACACAGAAAATGAAAAACTGTTTTTT. Residues: CASTNTENEKLFF.

This clone was seen a few times. This chain links TRBV6-6 with TRBJ1-6; D is undetermined. Germline values: CDR1 MNHNY, CDR2 SVGAGI (reference sequence). The CDR3 has 11 amino acids. V lost 4 bases and J 7 bases, leaving 2 bases between the germline ends. The DNA of the CDR3 is TGTGCCAGCAGTTCGAATTCACCCCTCCACTTT. Translating it yields CASSSNSPLHF.

V usage is TRBV28 and J usage is TRBJ2-1; D ambiguous. The germline V gene encodes CDR1 MDHEN and CDR2 SYDVKM. This CDR3 is 14 amino acids long. Trimming removed 1 base at V and 5 bases at J, with 9 bases between. The CDR3 region is CASSLFSTNNEQFF. The CDR3 DNA reads TGTGCCAGCAGTTTATTTTCTACTAACAATGAGCAGTTCTTC.

This chain joins TRBV18 and TRBJ2-1; D possibly corresponds to TRBD1 (5 bases). Germline V gene data show CDR1 as KGHSH and CDR2 as LQKENI. There are 13 residues in the CDR3. Between the trimmed V and J ends, which lost 2 bases and 7 bases, there was a span of 9 bases. CDR3 in amino acids: CASSPAGMNEQFF. CDR3 DNA: TGTGCCAGCTCACCAGCAGGGATGAATGAGCAGTTCTTC.

In its sample, this clone was seen a few times. This chain links TRBV27 with TRBJ2-1; 11 nucleotides match TRBD2. This CDR3 contains 15 residues. The germline CDR1 and CDR2 sequences are MNHEY and SMNVEV (reference sequence). The junction had 7 bases not matched to a gene; V was cut back by 2 bases and J by 10 bases. The DNA for the CDR3 is TGTGCCAGCAGTTTAGTACTAGCGGGGGCCCTAGAGCAGTTCTTC. It yields the protein CASSLVLAGALEQFF.

The count of this clone is one. CDR3 in amino acids: CASSSGLARDGELFF. The DNA for the CDR3 is TGCGCCAGCAGCTCGGGACTAGCTCGGGACGGGGAGCTGTTTTTT. V is TRBV5-1 and J is TRBJ2-2; the match to TRBD2 covers 9 bases. V shed 3 bases, J shed 7 bases, and the junction held 7 bases outside the gene matches. This CDR3 is built from 15 residues. Germline assignment: CDR1 SGHRS and CDR2 YFSETQ. The whole variable domain, filled in from reference TRBV5-1 and TRBJ2-2, reads KAGVTQTPRYLIKTRGQQVTLSCSPISGHRSVSWYQQTPGQGLQFLFEYFSETQRNKGNFPGRFSGRQFSNSRSEMNVSTLELGDSALYLCASSSGLARDGELFFGEGSRLTVL.

The chain joins TRBV7-6 to TRBJ2-7, with TRBD1 identical over 7 bases. The CDR3 totals 14 residues. CDR1 is SGHVS and CDR2 is FNYEAQ in the germline V gene. Trimming removed 0 bases from V and 4 bases from J; junction bases left unmatched: 3. As DNA, the CDR3 is TGTGCCAGCAGCTTAGCAGGGGGCGGTTACGAGCAGTACTTC. It specifies CASSLAGGGYEQYF.

V and J are TRBV7-9 and TRBJ1-4; 8 nucleotides line up with TRBD1. J was trimmed by 6 bases and V by 2 bases; bases with no gene match: 2. Germline V gene sequence: CDR1 SEHNR, CDR2 FQNEAQ (reference sequence). This CDR3 region has 14 residues. CDR3 DNA: TGTGCCAGCAGCTTATCAGGGGGCCATGAAAAACTGTTTTTT. Translated: CASSLSGGHEKLFF.

The V gene is TRBV6-5, the J gene TRBJ2-2; the D is unclear. This CDR3 comprises 13 residues. The ends were cut back, 2 bases at V and 4 bases at J, with 5 bases in the middle. From germline, CDR1 is MNHEY and CDR2 SVGAGI. The CDR3 DNA sequence: TGTGCCAGCAGTTACGCGGCCACCGGGGAGCTGTTTTTT. This codes for CASSYAATGELFF.

The V call is TRBV9, the J call TRBJ2-2; unclear D gene. The CDR3 covers 15 residues. CDR1 and CDR2 (germline): SGDLS, YYNGEE. V lost 2 bases and J lost 2, with 10 bases in between. Here the CDR3 DNA reads TGTGCCAGCAGCGTCCGGCAGGCAAACACCGGGGAGCTGTTTTTT. Its translation: CASSVRQANTGELFF.

The chain employs TRBV28 and TRBJ1-2; D is possibly TRBD1 (6 bases). The germline gives CDR1 MDHEN, CDR2 SYDVKM. This CDR3 spans 13 amino acids. Between the trimmed V and J ends, which lost 6 bases and 6 bases, there was a span of 14 bases. In DNA form, the CDR3 reads TGTGCCAGCAGCCACGAGAGGACAGATGGCTACACCTTC. Encoded protein: CASSHERTDGYTF.

The V and J genes are TRBV18 and TRBJ2-1, with D perhaps matching TRBD2 (6 bases). Germline values: CDR1 KGHSH, CDR2 LQKENI. Trimming stripped 4 bases from V and 8 bases from J, with 21 bases between. This CDR3 spans 16 amino acids. Written as DNA, the CDR3 is TGTGCCAGCTCACGCGGACGGCCGGACTATGGCGATGAGCAGTTCTTC. Its protein product is CASSRGRPDYGDEQFF.

V usage is TRBV7-3 and J usage is TRBJ2-2; 9 nucleotides match TRBD1. J gave up 4 bases and V 6 bases, and 3 bases lay outside the gene matches. Germline CDR1 is SGHTA and CDR2 is FQGTGA. The CDR3 sequence is 14 residues long. The CDR3 nucleotides read TGTGCCAGCAGTCTGACAGGGGGCACCGGGGAGCTGTTTTTT. It specifies CASSLTGGTGELFF.

The genes are TRBV7-2 and TRBJ1-5; D may be TRBD1 (5 bases). V lost 3 bases and J 0 bases, leaving 9 bases between the germline ends. Germline loops: CDR1 SGHTA, CDR2 FQGNSA. CDR3 length: 15 amino acids. DNA for the CDR3: TGTGCCAGCAGCTTCGGGGGTTATAGCAATCAGCCCCAGCATTTT. Its protein is CASSFGGYSNQPQHF.

The gene calls are TRBV2 and TRBJ1-4; D uncertain. V was pared by 4 bases and J by 0 bases, with 9 bases between. Germline V gives CDR1 SNHLY, CDR2 FYNNEI. This CDR3 has 15 residues. The CDR3 DNA reads as TGTGCCAGCAGTGCTCTCGTAACAACTAATGAAAAACTGTTTTTT. Residues: CASSALVTTNEKLFF.

The rearrangement joins TRBV25-1 to TRBJ1-3; no clear D gene. The CDR3 runs 14 residues. Germline V gene sequence: CDR1 MGHDK, CDR2 SYGVNS. V was clipped by 4 bases and J by 0 bases, with 7 bases between them. CDR3: CASSGRASGNTIYF. The CDR3 nucleotides read TGTGCCAGCAGTGGGCGGGCCTCTGGAAACACCATATATTTT. Together with reference TRBV25-1 and TRBJ1-3, the CDR3 gives the full variable domain: EADIYQTPRYLVIGTGKKITLECSQTMGHDKMYWYQQDPGMELHLIHYSYGVNSTEKGDLSSESTVSRIRTEHFPLTLESARPSHTSQYLCASSGRASGNTIYFGEGSWLTVV.

This chain connects TRBV5-1 to TRBJ1-6, with a tentative D call TRBD1 (5 bases). The CDR3 has 16 residues. With 4 bases removed from V and 7 bases from J, the gap between germline ends came to 18 bases. Per the germline V gene, CDR1 is SGHRS and CDR2 is YFSETQ. CDR3 nucleotides: TGCGCCAGCAGCCCGGGGACCGAGTTAGGGAATTCACCCCTCCACTTT. As protein: CASSPGTELGNSPLHF. The full variable domain, its missing parts supplied by reference TRBV5-1 and TRBJ1-6, is KAGVTQTPRYLIKTRGQQVTLSCSPISGHRSVSWYQQTPGQGLQFLFEYFSETQRNKGNFPGRFSGRQFSNSRSEMNVSTLELGDSALYLCASSPGTELGNSPLHFGNGTRLTVT.

V gene TRBV5-3 combines with J gene TRBJ2-1; the match to TRBD1 covers 11 bases. TRBV5-3 is recorded as an ORF, its role being uncertain. The CDR3 covers 16 residues. V shed 6 bases, J shed 3 bases, and the junction held 8 bases outside the gene matches. The CDR3: CARNTTGTGGYNEQFF. The CDR3 coding sequence is TGTGCCAGAAACACTACCGGGACAGGGGGCTACAATGAGCAGTTCTTC.

This clone was counted between two and nine times. The V call is TRBV28, the J call TRBJ1-2; 10 nucleotides agree with TRBD1. The ends lost 7 bases at V and 3 bases at J; junction bases unmatched: 8. CDR3 length equals 15 residues. CDR1 and CDR2 from the germline V gene are MDHEN and SYDVKM. CDR3 protein: CASTIRDRGYYGYTF. The CDR3 DNA reads TGTGCCAGCACTATTCGGGACAGGGGATACTATGGCTACACCTTC.

V is TRBV10-3 and J is TRBJ2-1; the D gene is possibly TRBD2 (6 bases). V lost 2 bases and J lost 4, with 6 bases in between. This CDR3 has 13 residues. Germline CDR1 reads ENHRY; CDR2 reads SYGVKD. CDR3 sequence reads: CAISEGGYNEQFF. CDR3 sequence (DNA): TGTGCCATCAGTGAGGGAGGGTACAATGAGCAGTTCTTC.

This sequence joins TRBV29-1 and TRBJ2-7; the D gene is possibly TRBD1 (7 bases). V was shortened by 5 bases and J by 6 bases, with 14 bases between the two germline ends. The germline V gene encodes CDR1 SQVTM and CDR2 ANQGSEA. The CDR3 is 12 amino acids. The CDR3 region has the DNA TGCAGCGTTCGCAGGGGGGTTGGCGAGCAGTACTTC. Protein sequence: CSVRRGVGEQYF.

The V gene is TRBV5-1, the J gene TRBJ2-6; D is perhaps TRBD2 (5 bases). From germline, CDR1 is SGHRS and CDR2 YFSETQ. The CDR3 loop spans 15 amino acids. V was shortened by 0 bases and J by 4 bases, with 8 bases between the two germline ends. The CDR3 DNA sequence: TGCGCCAGCAGCTTGGAGGGAGCCGGGGCCAACGTCCTGACTTTC. Translation gives CASSLEGAGANVLTF.

This clone was seen only a few times. Germline is not matched at one junction end, which may reflect a read error. The V gene is TRBV20-1, the J gene TRBJ1-2, with TRBD1 matching 9 bases. The CDR3 runs to 10 residues. CDR1 DFQATT and CDR2 SNEGSKA come from the germline V gene (reference sequence). CDR3 sequence: CSAWGAGQGF. The CDR3 DNA is TGCAGTGCTTGGGGGGCGGGACAGGGCTTC.